This T cell receptor beta chain was found in a study of post-analysis software for immune sequencing data. Study-level information: The study covered relapsing-remitting, secondary progressive and progressive-relapsing courses of multiple sclerosis. Study-level results: Included in a set of four or five TRBV segments more frequent in patients than controls were TRBV5-6, TRBV5-1 and TRBV20-1. Controls showed significantly higher normalized Chao1 diversity than did multiple sclerosis patients. Co-batched samples clustered tightly together by F measure.

Presence of unique molecular identifiers characterized the TCR beta cDNA libraries. It was from about 0.94 to 9.7 million T cells that 530,000 or so cDNA molecules came. One entry per CDR3 protein results from TCRdb running MiXCR on the PCR reads. This repertoire shows hundreds of thousands of distinct CDR3 sequences, around 27% found once; its top ten account for 0.55% to 0.65%. This CDR3 is built from 17 residues. Germline CDR1 reads SGHDT; CDR2 reads YYEEEE. Between the trimmed V and J ends, which lost 3 bases and 3 bases, there was a span of 18 bases. Remarks on this clonotype: Antigen: not known.

This chain joins TRBV5-6 and TRBJ1-4, with D possibly matching TRBD1 (5 bases). Sequenced material: blood. The receptor's source is a girl aged 10 to 17 with multiple sclerosis. This CDR3 reads CASSWGRRVSPNEKLFF. CDR3 coding DNA: TGTGCCAGCAGCTGGGGGAGGAGGGTGTCGCCTAATGAAAAACTGTTTTTT.